The rows below give T cell receptor beta chains drawn from one sample of a study of OX40 agonist ivuxolimab in advanced cancers. Produced via immunoSEQ multiplex PCR; TCRdb's table is partial and in-frame only. The sample includes roughly 80,000 clones, about four fifths seen only once; the top ten take around 0.73%. Here the sequenced sample was CD4+ or CD8+ T cells sorted from blood, taken in a trial of the OX40 agonist ivuxolimab. The origin of the receptors is an adult with an advanced solid tumor such as melanoma, head and neck, liver or kidney cancer. The CDR3 runs from the conserved cysteine through the conserved F or W. A D gene is named only where the DNA matches it firmly. Only some rows state a clone size, as once, few, many or a class for expanded clones.

>TRBV11-3|.|15|.|TRBJ1-3
CASSFTGPRGDTIYF
TGTGCCAGCAGTTTCACCGGGCCCCGAGGGGACACCATATATTTT
>TRBV14|TRBD2|13|.|TRBJ2-5
CASSHPSGKTQYF
TGTGCCAGCAGCCACCCTAGCGGGAAGACCCAGTACTTC
>TRBV7-9|TRBD2|19|.|TRBJ2-3
CASSSLPGLAGGPTDTQYF
TGTGCCAGCAGCTCCCTTCCGGGACTAGCGGGGGGCCCCACAGATACGCAGTATTTT
>TRBV6-5|.|15|.|TRBJ1-1
CASSYSRSGDTEAFF
TGTGCCAGCAGTTACTCGAGATCAGGGGACACTGAAGCTTTCTTT
>TRBV5-1|TRBD1|15|.|TRBJ1-3
CASSRQGPIGDTIYF
TGCGCCAGCAGCCGACAGGGGCCCATAGGAGACACCATATATTTT
>TRBV5-1|.|13|few|TRBJ2-1
CASSLQGDYEQFF
TGCGCCAGCAGCTTGCAGGGTGACTATGAGCAGTTCTTC
>TRBV11-2|TRBD1|17|.|TRBJ2-1
CASSLDGAGTGLNEQFF
TGTGCCAGCAGCTTAGATGGCGCAGGGACAGGGCTCAATGAGCAGTTCTTC
>TRBV5-1|.|15|.|TRBJ2-3
CASSLGDGSTDTQYF
TGCGCCAGCAGCTTGGGGGATGGCAGCACAGATACGCAGTATTTT
>TRBV6-5|.|13|.|TRBJ2-5
CASSYQGGETQYF
TGTGCCAGCAGTTATCAGGGAGGTGAGACCCAGTACTTC
>TRBV5-1|.|14|once|TRBJ1-1
CASSVDRQNTEAFF
TGCGCCAGCAGCGTTGACAGACAGAACACTGAAGCTTTCTTT
>TRBV19|.|15|.|TRBJ1-1
CASSMSAVQYTEAFF
TGTGCCAGTAGTATGAGCGCAGTACAGTACACTGAAGCTTTCTTT
>TRBV19|.|13|.|TRBJ1-1
CASSTTVNTEAFF
TGTGCCAGTAGTACGACAGTGAACACTGAAGCTTTCTTT
>TRBV6-6|.|16|.|TRBJ1-3
CASRPGGGLRGNTIYF
TGTGCCAGCAGGCCGGGGGGGGGCCTCAGAGGAAACACCATATATTTT
>TRBV10-3|TRBD2|13|.|TRBJ2-7
CAISSGGANEQYF
TGTGCCATCAGCAGCGGGGGGGCAAACGAGCAGTACTTC
>TRBV6-6|TRBD2|15|.|TRBJ2-1
CASSPPGLAGNEQFF
TGTGCCAGCAGTCCCCCGGGACTAGCGGGGAATGAGCAGTTCTTC
>TRBV7-6|.|15|.|TRBJ1-6
CASSLDPGRNSPLHF
TGTGCCAGCAGCTTAGACCCAGGGCGAAATTCACCCCTCCACTTT
>TRBV2|.|15|.|TRBJ2-3
CASSEFVGKGGTQYF
TGTGCCAGCAGTGAATTTGTGGGCAAGGGTGGAACGCAGTATTTT
>TRBV5-6|.|14|few|TRBJ1-1
CASSFTGPNTEAFF
TGTGCCAGCAGCTTTACAGGGCCCAACACTGAAGCTTTCTTT
>TRBV25-1|TRBD1|14|once|TRBJ1-2
CASSLTGGGGGYTF
TGTGCCAGCAGTCTGACAGGGGGCGGAGGTGGCTACACCTTC
>TRBV7-9|TRBD2|16|.|TRBJ2-5
CASSPEGAASGRTQYF
TGTGCCAGCAGCCCAGAAGGGGCCGCTAGCGGGAGGACCCAGTACTTC
>TRBV30|.|15|.|TRBJ1-5
CAWSVPGSNNQPQHF
TGTGCCTGGAGTGTTCCGGGATCAAACAATCAGCCCCAGCATTTT
>TRBV19|.|15|.|TRBJ1-1
CASKGTMTIITEAFF
TGTGCCAGTAAGGGGACGATGACGATCATCACTGAAGCTTTCTTT
>TRBV7-2|.|15|few|TRBJ1-6
CASSLNRVHNSPLHF
TGTGCCAGCAGCTTAAACAGGGTACACAATTCACCCCTCCACTTT
>TRBV7-2|.|19|.|TRBJ1-3
CASSLLGVAVPFSGNTIYF
TGTGCCAGCAGCTTACTTGGTGTCGCAGTGCCCTTCTCTGGAAACACCATATATTTT
>TRBV28|TRBD1|14|.|TRBJ1-2
CASKKRQGYYGYTF
TGTGCCAGCAAAAAAAGACAGGGGTACTATGGCTACACCTTC
>TRBV19|.|13|few|TRBJ1-4
CASSIWQLGDIYF
TGTGCCAGTAGTATATGGCAGCTCGGTGATATTTATTTT
>TRBV5-4|.|13|.|TRBJ2-1
CASSFTSYNEQFF
TGTGCCAGCAGCTTTACCTCCTACAATGAGCAGTTCTTC
>TRBV2|TRBD1|16|few|TRBJ2-5
CASRGGGTGLQETQYF
TGTGCCAGCAGGGGTGGCGGGACAGGCCTACAAGAGACCCAGTACTTC
>TRBV7-2|.|14|.|TRBJ1-1
CASSFGSPNTEAFF
TGTGCCAGCAGCTTCGGCAGCCCGAACACTGAAGCTTTCTTT
>TRBV28|TRBD1|15|.|TRBJ1-2
CASSLLGTGGYGYTF
TGTGCCAGCAGTTTACTCGGGACAGGGGGCTATGGCTACACCTTC
>TRBV19|.|12|.|TRBJ2-3
CASSIREATQYF
TGTGCCAGTAGTATTCGGGAAGCTACGCAGTATTTT
>TRBV7-2|.|15|.|TRBJ1-2
CASSLKKGGNYGYTF
TGTGCCAGCAGCTTAAAGAAGGGGGGAAACTATGGCTACACCTTC
>TRBV6-1|TRBD1|14|.|TRBJ2-1
CASRRTRDSEEQFF
TGTGCCAGCAGACGGACCCGGGACAGCGAGGAGCAGTTCTTC
>TRBV5-1|.|14|.|TRBJ1-2
CASSLEDSLLGYTF
TGCGCCAGCAGCTTGGAGGACAGTCTTCTTGGCTACACCTTC
>TRBV27|.|15|.|TRBJ1-5
CASSSQGDTFQPQHF
TGTGCCAGCAGTTCCCAGGGAGATACGTTTCAGCCCCAGCATTTT
>TRBV28|.|13|.|TRBJ1-1
CASSRRDRPEAFF
TGTGCCAGCAGCCGACGCGACAGGCCTGAAGCTTTCTTT
>TRBV2|TRBD1|12|.|TRBJ2-5
CASSDRGETQYF
TGTGCCAGCAGCGACAGGGGGGAGACCCAGTACTTC
>TRBV2|TRBD1|13|.|TRBJ1-2
CASNSGQGRKGTF
TGTGCCAGCAACTCGGGACAGGGCCGGAAAGGCACCTTC
>TRBV7-8|.|12|.|TRBJ2-3
CASSPRGNTQYF
TGTGCCAGCAGCCCCCGGGGGAATACGCAGTATTTT
>TRBV28|.|16|.|TRBJ1-2
CASRETRTGSGYGYTF
TGTGCCAGCAGGGAAACCCGAACAGGGTCGGGGTATGGCTACACCTTC
>TRBV10-3|.|16|.|TRBJ2-1
CAISESKTGTQNEQFF
TGTGCCATCAGTGAGTCTAAGACCGGGACCCAGAATGAGCAGTTCTTC
>TRBV28|TRBD1|15|.|TRBJ1-2
CASRTGESPNYGYTF
TGTGCCAGCAGGACAGGGGAATCCCCTAACTATGGCTACACCTTC
>TRBV6-1|.|16|.|TRBJ1-5
CASSEREAYSNQPQHF
TGTGCCAGCAGTGAACGGGAAGCGTATAGCAATCAGCCCCAGCATTTT
>TRBV5-1|.|14|.|TRBJ2-3
CASSLVGRKDTQYF
TGCGCCAGCAGCTTGGTAGGCAGGAAAGATACGCAGTATTTT
>TRBV5-1|TRBD2|18|.|TRBJ2-1
CASSPNGLAGGSYNEQFF
TGCGCCAGCAGCCCCAACGGACTAGCGGGGGGCTCCTACAATGAGCAGTTCTTC
>TRBV29-1|TRBD2|14|.|TRBJ2-7
CSVEGLAGADEQYF
TGCAGCGTTGAGGGACTAGCGGGAGCCGACGAGCAGTACTTC
>TRBV7-2|.|12|.|TRBJ2-5
CASSLDPETQYF
TGTGCCAGCAGCTTAGACCCGGAGACCCAGTACTTC
>TRBV11-3|.|15|few|TRBJ2-3
CASSLDQGWTDTQYF
TGTGCCAGCAGCTTAGATCAGGGTTGGACAGATACGCAGTATTTT
>TRBV15|.|17|.|TRBJ1-3
CATSRDLGTSSGNTIYF
TGTGCCACCAGCAGAGATCTAGGGACGAGCTCTGGAAACACCATATATTTT
>TRBV28|.|16|.|TRBJ1-2
CASSTRTGPPNYGYTF
TGTGCCAGCAGCACTCGGACCGGGCCTCCTAACTATGGCTACACCTTC
>TRBV9|.|16|.|TRBJ2-7
CASSPPERAGENEQYF
TGTGCCAGCAGCCCCCCAGAGCGGGCCGGCGAAAACGAGCAGTACTTC
>TRBV6-4|.|15|.|TRBJ1-2
CASTNTKTVSYGYTF
TGTGCCAGCACCAACACAAAGACGGTCTCCTATGGCTACACCTTC
>TRBV11-2|.|15|.|TRBJ2-5
CASSLELGIQETQYF
TGTGCCAGCAGCTTAGAACTGGGAATACAAGAGACCCAGTACTTC
>TRBV5-1|TRBD1|13|.|TRBJ2-1
CASSFRQGNEQFF
TGCGCCAGCAGCTTTCGACAGGGCAATGAGCAGTTCTTC
>TRBV7-2|.|14|.|TRBJ2-4
CASSPNRAKNIQYF
TGTGCCAGCAGCCCAAATAGGGCCAAAAACATTCAGTACTTC
>TRBV2|.|15|.|TRBJ1-6
CASSDRGHDNSPLHF
TGTGCCAGCAGTGATAGGGGACACGATAATTCACCCCTCCACTTT
>TRBV7-8|.|14|.|TRBJ1-2
CASSLDRTEVGYTF
TGTGCCAGCAGCTTAGATAGGACCGAAGTTGGCTACACCTTC
>TRBV2|.|13|.|TRBJ1-2
CASSEVRTAGYTF
TGTGCCAGCAGTGAAGTTAGGACAGCTGGCTACACCTTC
>TRBV7-6|.|15|.|TRBJ1-5
CASSLRGGANQPQHF
TGTGCCAGCAGCTTAAGGGGGGGCGCGAATCAGCCCCAGCATTTT